These 19 T cell receptor beta chains were all obtained from the same sample, sequenced in a study of PD-1 and CTLA-4 blockade in melanoma. The repertoire was sequenced with immunoSEQ multiplex PCR; TCRdb's copy has only in-frame clones and lacks some. Counted here are around 32,000 clones, 85% to 90% occurring once; the ten biggest clones make up 7.5% to 10%. Sequencing used CD8+ T cells from peripheral blood, obtained before anti-PD-1 treatment. The receptors here all came from a human donor with melanoma.

The rearrangement uses TRBV7-9 and TRBJ1-2; 8 bases fit TRBD1. The CDR3 runs 14 residues. Germline CDR1 reads SEHNR; CDR2 reads FQNEAQ (reference sequence). After removal of 0 bases from V and 6 bases from J, the junction contained 3 bases not matched to a gene. CDR3 nucleotide sequence: TGTGCCAGCAGCTTAGCTGGGACAGGTGATGGCTACACCTTC. It specifies CASSLAGTGDGYTF.

J is TRBJ2-7 and V is TRBV7-9, with TRBD1 matching over 8 bases. The J segment lost 3 bases and the V segment lost 6 bases, leaving 4 bases of the junction unmatched. This CDR3 spans 13 amino acids. In germline, CDR1 is SEHNR, CDR2 FQNEAQ (reference sequence). The CDR3 nucleotides are TGTGCCAGCAGTGGACAGGGATACTACGAGCAGTACTTC. Translating it yields CASSGQGYYEQYF. The variable domain in full, completed from reference TRBV7-9 and TRBJ2-7, reads DTGVSQNPRHKITKRGQNVTFRCDPISEHNRLYWYRQTLGQGPEFLTYFQNEAQLEKSRLLSDRFSAERPKGSFSTLEIQRTEQGDSAMYLCASSGQGYYEQYFGPGTRLTVT.

The CDR3 bases are TGCGCCAGCAGCCAAGTTGTTACGGATCTCTATGGCTACACCTTC. As protein: CASSQVVTDLYGYTF. This sequence joins TRBV4-1 and TRBJ1-2; D is unresolved. This CDR3 comprises 15 residues. Germline assignment: CDR1 MGHRA and CDR2 YSYEKL. Trimming pared 1 base from V and 4 bases from J, leaving 13 bases between.

This clone appeared a single time. The chain couples TRBV6-5 to TRBJ1-3, with unresolved D. Germline V lookup: CDR1 MNHEY, CDR2 SVGAGI. The CDR3 runs 14 residues. The V gene lost 5 bases and the J gene lost 3 bases, with 11 bases spanning the gap. CDR3 sequence reads: CASSPEGLGNTIYF. CDR3 nucleotide sequence: TGTGCCAGCAGTCCGGAGGGTCTTGGAAACACCATATATTTT.

V usage is TRBV9 and J usage is TRBJ2-1; 8 bases line up with TRBD2. The length of the CDR3 is 15 residues. V gave up 4 bases and J gave up 8 bases; unmatched junction bases: 11. Germline CDR1 is SGDLS and CDR2 is YYNGEE. CDR3 coding DNA: TGTGCCAGCAGCCCCGGCGGGGGGCGCGGTGATGAGCAGTTCTTC. Its translation: CASSPGGGRGDEQFF.

The chain is built from TRBV6-5 and TRBJ2-7, with 9 positions matching TRBD1. The CDR3 has 15 amino acids. V was pared by 7 bases and J by 2 bases, with 9 bases of the junction left unmatched. From germline, CDR1 is MNHEY and CDR2 SVGAGI. The CDR3 coding sequence is TGTGCCAGCATCCTTTCGACAGGGGGAACCTACGAGCAGTACTTC. Encoded protein: CASILSTGGTYEQYF.

This rearrangement joins TRBV5-5 to TRBJ2-3; D remains ambiguous. CDR1 is SGHKS and CDR2 is YYEKEE in the germline V gene (reference sequence). The CDR3 is 11 residues long. V was cut by 3 bases and J by 2 bases, with 1 base left in between. The CDR3 nucleotides are TGTGCCAGCAGCTACACAGATACGCAGTATTTT. Its translation is CASSYTDTQYF. Full variable domain (outside the CDR3, taken from reference TRBV5-5 and TRBJ2-3): DAGVTQSPTHLIKTRGQQVTLRCSPISGHKSVSWYQQVLGQGPQFIFQYYEKEERGRGNFPDRFSARQFPNYSSELNVNALLLGDSALYLCASSYTDTQYFGPGTRLTVL.

The V and J genes are TRBV27 and TRBJ2-1; possibly TRBD1 for D (6 bases). This CDR3 is 14 amino acids long. V dropped 3 bases and J dropped 2 bases, with 8 bases sitting between them. Germline V lookup: CDR1 MNHEY, CDR2 SMNVEV (reference sequence). The CDR3 region is CASSFRGTYNEQFF. The CDR3 nucleotides read TGTGCCAGCAGTTTCAGGGGAACCTACAATGAGCAGTTCTTC.

The chain links TRBV13 to TRBJ2-3; 11 nucleotides agree with TRBD2. Germline V gives CDR1 PRHDT, CDR2 FYEKMQ (reference sequence). This CDR3 spans 18 amino acids. V gave up 4 bases and J gave up 1 base; unmatched junction bases: 10. This CDR3 reads CASSSTSGDPGGTDTQYF. In DNA form, the CDR3 reads TGTGCCAGCAGCTCGACTAGCGGGGATCCCGGTGGCACAGATACGCAGTATTTT.

The chain couples TRBV6-2 or TRBV6-3 to TRBJ2-3; D gene uncertain. The CDR3 runs 14 residues. Germline V CDR1 and CDR2: MNHEY, SVGEGT. Trimming stripped 5 bases from V and 2 bases from J, with 11 bases between. This chain's CDR3 is CASSPTVFTDTQYF. The DNA of the CDR3 is TGTGCCAGCAGTCCGACTGTCTTCACAGATACGCAGTATTTT.

This clone was recorded only once. The chain links TRBV27 to TRBJ2-3, with no clear D. V lost 5 bases, J lost 0 bases, and 6 bases lay in between. Per the germline V gene, CDR1 is MNHEY and CDR2 is SMNVEV (reference sequence). The CDR3 extends over 13 amino acids. In DNA, the CDR3 is TGTGCCAGCAGTCCTACTAGCACAGATACGCAGTATTTT. It encodes CASSPTSTDTQYF.

This clone came up a few times. The chain joins TRBV24-1 to TRBJ1-1; D is unclear. Trimming took off 9 bases at V and 2 bases at J, with 6 bases between the two ends. CDR1 KGHDR and CDR2 SFDVKD come from the germline V gene. The CDR3 consists of 11 residues. CDR3 DNA: TGTGCCACCTCGGGAAACACTGAAGCTTTCTTT. Translating gives CATSGNTEAFF.

The DNA of the CDR3 is TGTGCCAGCAGCTTATCCGCGCGACAGGGGTCGGTCTGTGACGAGCAGTACTTC. This translates into CASSLSARQGSVCDEQYF. The genes are TRBV7-3 and TRBJ2-7; 8 bases are shared with TRBD1. CDR1 is SGHTA and CDR2 is FQGTGA in the germline V gene. With V trimmed by 2 bases and J by 5 bases, 17 bases remained unmatched. CDR3 length equals 18 residues.

This chain uses TRBV14 with TRBJ1-3; D may be TRBD1 (6 bases). This CDR3 region has 12 residues. CDR1 is SGHDN, CDR2 FVKESK, per germline. Trimming shortened V by 8 bases and J by 1 base, and 6 bases separated the two germline ends. The CDR3 DNA reads TGTGCCAGCGGGACATCTGGAAACACCATATATTTT. Its translation is CASGTSGNTIYF.

V and J are TRBV2 and TRBJ2-6; maybe TRBD1 (6 bases). CDR3 length: 17 residues. Trimming shortened V by 6 bases and J by 1 base, and 16 bases separated the two germline ends. Germline values: CDR1 SNHLY, CDR2 FYNNEI. The CDR3 region has the DNA TGTGCCAGCAGAGGGACACACCTTATGTCTGGGGCCAACGTCCTGACTTTC. Protein: CASRGTHLMSGANVLTF.

The V and J genes are TRBV10-3 and TRBJ1-1, with D possibly TRBD1 on 5 matching bases. The V end lost 7 bases, the J end lost 5 bases, and 14 bases lay between the germline ends. The CDR3 extends over 13 amino acids. In germline, CDR1 is ENHRY, CDR2 SYGVKD. The CDR3 DNA sequence: TGTGCCATCACCCCATCGGGGGGAACTGAAGCTTTCTTT. Its translation: CAITPSGGTEAFF.

The CDR3 is CATSSLEGRTEAFF. CDR3 nucleotide sequence: TGTGCCACCAGCAGCTTAGAAGGTAGAACTGAAGCTTTCTTT. The V and J genes are TRBV15 and TRBJ1-1; D is ambiguous. The CDR3 extends over 14 amino acids. From germline, CDR1 is LNHNV and CDR2 YYDKDF (reference sequence). Trimming took off 3 bases at V and 5 bases at J, with 13 bases between the two ends.

The chain recombines TRBV28 with TRBJ1-3; a possible D gene is TRBD1 (5 bases). Trimming shortened V by 3 bases and J by 6 bases, and 6 bases separated the two germline ends. The V gene's germline CDR1 is MDHEN and CDR2 SYDVKM. This CDR3 is 12 amino acids long. The CDR3 sequence is CASSFRANTIYF. DNA for the CDR3: TGTGCCAGCAGTTTCAGGGCAAACACCATATATTTT.

Details on this clone: This specimen includes other DNA sequences encoding the same CDR3. V usage is TRBV27 and J usage is TRBJ2-7; 10 nucleotides align to TRBD2. CDR1 and CDR2 (germline): MNHEY, SMNVEV (reference sequence). The CDR3 spans 14 residues. V lost 4 bases to trimming and J lost 4 bases; unmatched junction nucleotides: 4. The CDR3 sequence: CASSSTSGSYEQYF. CDR3 DNA sequence: TGTGCCAGCAGTTCGACTAGCGGGTCATACGAGCAGTACTTC.